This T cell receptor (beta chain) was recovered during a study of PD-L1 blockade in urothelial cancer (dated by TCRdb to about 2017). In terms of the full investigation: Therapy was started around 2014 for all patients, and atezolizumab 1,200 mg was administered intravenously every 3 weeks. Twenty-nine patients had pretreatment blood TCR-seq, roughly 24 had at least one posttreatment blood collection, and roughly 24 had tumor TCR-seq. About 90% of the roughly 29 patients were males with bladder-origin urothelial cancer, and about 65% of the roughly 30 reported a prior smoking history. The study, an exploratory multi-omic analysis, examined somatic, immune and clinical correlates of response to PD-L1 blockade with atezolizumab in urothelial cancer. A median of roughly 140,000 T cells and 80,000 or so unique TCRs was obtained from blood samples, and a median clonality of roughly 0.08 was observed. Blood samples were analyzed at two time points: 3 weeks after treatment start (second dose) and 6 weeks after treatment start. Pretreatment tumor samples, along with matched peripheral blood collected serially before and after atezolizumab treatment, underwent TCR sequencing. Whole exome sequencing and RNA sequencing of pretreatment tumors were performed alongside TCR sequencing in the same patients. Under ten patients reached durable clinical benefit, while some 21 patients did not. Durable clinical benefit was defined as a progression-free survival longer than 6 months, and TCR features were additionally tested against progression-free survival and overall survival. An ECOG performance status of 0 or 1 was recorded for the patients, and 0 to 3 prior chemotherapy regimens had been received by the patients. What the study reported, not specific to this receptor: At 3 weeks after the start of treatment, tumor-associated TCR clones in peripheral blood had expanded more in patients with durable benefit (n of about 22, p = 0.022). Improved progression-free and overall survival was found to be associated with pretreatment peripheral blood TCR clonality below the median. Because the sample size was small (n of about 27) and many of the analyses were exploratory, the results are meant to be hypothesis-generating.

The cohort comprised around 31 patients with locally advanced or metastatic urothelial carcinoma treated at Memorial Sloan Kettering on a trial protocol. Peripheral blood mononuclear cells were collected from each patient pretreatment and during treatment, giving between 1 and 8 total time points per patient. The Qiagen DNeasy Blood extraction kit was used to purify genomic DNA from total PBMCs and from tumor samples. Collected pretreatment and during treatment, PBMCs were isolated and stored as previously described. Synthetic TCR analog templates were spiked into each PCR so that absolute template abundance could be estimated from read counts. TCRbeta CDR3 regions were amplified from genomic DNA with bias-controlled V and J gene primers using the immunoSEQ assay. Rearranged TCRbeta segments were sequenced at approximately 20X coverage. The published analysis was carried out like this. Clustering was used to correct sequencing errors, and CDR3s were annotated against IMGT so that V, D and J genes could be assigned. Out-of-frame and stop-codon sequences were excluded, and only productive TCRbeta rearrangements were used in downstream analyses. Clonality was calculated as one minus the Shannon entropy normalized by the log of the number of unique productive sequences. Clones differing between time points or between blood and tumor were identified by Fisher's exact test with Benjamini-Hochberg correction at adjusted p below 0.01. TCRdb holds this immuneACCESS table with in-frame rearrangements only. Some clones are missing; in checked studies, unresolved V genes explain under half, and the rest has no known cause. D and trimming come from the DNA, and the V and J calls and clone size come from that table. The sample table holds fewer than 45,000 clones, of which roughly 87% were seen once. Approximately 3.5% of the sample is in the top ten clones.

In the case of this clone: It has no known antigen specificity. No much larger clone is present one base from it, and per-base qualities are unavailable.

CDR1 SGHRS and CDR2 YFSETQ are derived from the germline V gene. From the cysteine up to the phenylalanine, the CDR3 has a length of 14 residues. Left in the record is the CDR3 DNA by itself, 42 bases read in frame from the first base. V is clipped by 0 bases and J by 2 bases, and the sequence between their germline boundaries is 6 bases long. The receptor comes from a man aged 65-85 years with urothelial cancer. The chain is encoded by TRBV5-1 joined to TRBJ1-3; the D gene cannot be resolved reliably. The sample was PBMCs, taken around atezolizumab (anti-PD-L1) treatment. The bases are TGCGCCAGCAGCTTGGATACAGCTGGAAACACCATATATTTT. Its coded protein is CASSLDTAGNTIYF.